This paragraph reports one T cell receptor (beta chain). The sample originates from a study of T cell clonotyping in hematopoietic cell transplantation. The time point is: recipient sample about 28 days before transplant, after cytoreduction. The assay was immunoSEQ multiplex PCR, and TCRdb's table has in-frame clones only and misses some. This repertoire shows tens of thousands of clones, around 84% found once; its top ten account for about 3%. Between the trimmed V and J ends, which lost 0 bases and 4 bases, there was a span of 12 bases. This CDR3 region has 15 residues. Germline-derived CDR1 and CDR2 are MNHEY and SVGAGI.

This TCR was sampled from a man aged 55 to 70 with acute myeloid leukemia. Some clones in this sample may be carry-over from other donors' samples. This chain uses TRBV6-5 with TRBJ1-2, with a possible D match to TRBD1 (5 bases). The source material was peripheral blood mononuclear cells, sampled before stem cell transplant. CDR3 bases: TGTGCCAGCAGTTACTCGAGACAGTTTATCTATGGCTACACCTTC. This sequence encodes CASSYSRQFIYGYTF.